The sample holds many counts of the clone carrying this TCR beta chain. Its antigen is unidentified. General study findings and limits: Greatest tumor Treg TCR overlap was with tumor naive CD4+ cells. The TCR gene usage of tumor memory CD4+ T cells clustered together with blood and lymph node memory CD4+ cells and with lymph node naive CD4+ cells. The larger-cohort validation was restricted to a single TCR beta V-J rearrangement rather than whole repertoires.

One entry per CDR3 protein results from TCRdb running MiXCR on the 5' RACE reads. The sample records fewer than 25,000 distinct CDR3 sequences, 30% being singletons. Trimming cost V 0 bases and J 0 bases, with 9 bases left between them. The CDR3 has 15 amino acids. This clonotype was obtained from a female donor with breast cancer. Specimen: tumor-infiltrating naive CD4+ T cells sorted from the breast tumor. Subset: naive CD4+ T cells, CD4+CD45RA+CD25-. V and J are TRBV12-3 or TRBV12-4 and TRBJ2-7; the D is unclear. CDR3 bases: TGTGCCAGCAGTTTAGCGGGCCGCCTCTCCTACGAGCAGTACTTC. Amino acid sequence: CASSLAGRLSYEQYF.